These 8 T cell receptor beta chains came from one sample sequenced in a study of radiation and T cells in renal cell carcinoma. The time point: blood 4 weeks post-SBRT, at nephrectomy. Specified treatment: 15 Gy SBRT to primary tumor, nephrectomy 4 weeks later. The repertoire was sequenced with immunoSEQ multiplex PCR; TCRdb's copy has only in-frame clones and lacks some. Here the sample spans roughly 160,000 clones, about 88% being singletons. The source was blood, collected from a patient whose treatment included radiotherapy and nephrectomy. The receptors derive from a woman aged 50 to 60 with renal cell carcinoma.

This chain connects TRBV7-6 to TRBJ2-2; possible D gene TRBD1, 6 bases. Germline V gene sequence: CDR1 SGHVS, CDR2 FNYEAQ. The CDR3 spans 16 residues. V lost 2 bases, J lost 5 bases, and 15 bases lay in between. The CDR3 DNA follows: TGTGCCAGCAGCTTAAACAACAGGGTTGGAACCGGGGAGCTGTTTTTT. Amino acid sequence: CASSLNNRVGTGELFF.

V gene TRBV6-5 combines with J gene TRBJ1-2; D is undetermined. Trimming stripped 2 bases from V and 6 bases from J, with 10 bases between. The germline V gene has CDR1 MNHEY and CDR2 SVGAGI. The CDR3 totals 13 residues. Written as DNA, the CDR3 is TGTGCCAGCAGTTACGACGGGAGAGATGGCTACACCTTC. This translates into CASSYDGRDGYTF.

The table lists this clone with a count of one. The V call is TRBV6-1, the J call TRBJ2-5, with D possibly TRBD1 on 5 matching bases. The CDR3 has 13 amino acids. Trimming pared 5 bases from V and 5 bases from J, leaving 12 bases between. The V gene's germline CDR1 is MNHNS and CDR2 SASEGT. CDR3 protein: CASSWARVETQYF. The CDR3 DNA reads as TGTGCCAGCAGTTGGGCCAGGGTCGAGACCCAGTACTTC.

CDR3 amino acids: CASSLGYGGSYNEQFF. In DNA, the CDR3 is TGTGCCAGTAGTCTGGGGTACGGGGGCTCCTACAATGAGCAGTTCTTC. The genes are TRBV19 and TRBJ2-1; tentative D call: TRBD2 (6 bases). The CDR3 contains 16 residues. CDR1 and CDR2 from the germline V gene are LNHDA and SQIVND (reference sequence). The V and J ends lost 5 bases and 0 bases respectively, with 14 bases between them.

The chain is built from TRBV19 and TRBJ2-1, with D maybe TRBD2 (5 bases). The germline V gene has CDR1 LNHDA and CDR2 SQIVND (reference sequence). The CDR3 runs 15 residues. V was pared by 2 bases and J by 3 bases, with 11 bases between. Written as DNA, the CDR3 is TGTGCCAGTAGTATAACTAGGACCGGCTACAATGAGCAGTTCTTC. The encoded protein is CASSITRTGYNEQFF.

The CDR3 nucleotides are TGTGCCAGCAGACCGGGACACGGGCAGCCCCAGCATTTT. It encodes CASRPGHGQPQHF. V is TRBV6-5 and J is TRBJ1-5; possible D gene TRBD1, 6 bases. Germline V gene data show CDR1 as MNHEY and CDR2 as SVGAGI. The germline V and J ends were trimmed by 6 bases and 7 bases, with 13 bases remaining between them. CDR3 length equals 13 residues.

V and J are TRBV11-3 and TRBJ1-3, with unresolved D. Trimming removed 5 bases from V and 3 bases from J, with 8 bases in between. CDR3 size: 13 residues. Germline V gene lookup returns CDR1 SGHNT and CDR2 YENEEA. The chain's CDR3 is CASSPRFGNTIYF. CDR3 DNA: TGTGCCAGCAGCCCAAGGTTTGGAAACACCATATATTTT.

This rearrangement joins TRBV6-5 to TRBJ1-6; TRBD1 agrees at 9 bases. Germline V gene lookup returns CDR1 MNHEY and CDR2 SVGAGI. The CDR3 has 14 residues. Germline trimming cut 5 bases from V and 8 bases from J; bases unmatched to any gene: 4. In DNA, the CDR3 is TGTGCCAGCAGTAGGACAGGGGAGCATTCACCCCTCCACTTT. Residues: CASSRTGEHSPLHF.